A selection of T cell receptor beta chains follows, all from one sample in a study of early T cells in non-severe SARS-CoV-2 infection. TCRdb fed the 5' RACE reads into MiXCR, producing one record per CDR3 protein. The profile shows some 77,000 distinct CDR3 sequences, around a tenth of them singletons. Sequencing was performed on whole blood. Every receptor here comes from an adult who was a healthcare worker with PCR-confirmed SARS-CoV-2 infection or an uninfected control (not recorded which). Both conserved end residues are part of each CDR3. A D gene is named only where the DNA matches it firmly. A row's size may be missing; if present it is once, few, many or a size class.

CDR3: CASSLATNIQYF
DNA: TGTGCCAGCAGCTTAGCCACGAACATTCAGTACTTC
J: TRBJ2-4
size: few
D: .
V: TRBV13

CDR3: CSANLLAQTYNEQFF
DNA: TGCAGTGCTAACCTACTAGCGCAGACCTACAATGAGCAGTTCTTC
J: TRBJ2-1
size: few
D: TRBD2
V: TRBV20-1

CDR3: CASSLTGQGASDYTF
DNA: TGTGCCAGCAGCTTAACAGGACAGGGGGCGTCGGATTACACCTTC
J: TRBJ1-2
size: many
D: TRBD1
V: TRBV11-2

CDR3: CASSLAGGGTDTQYF
DNA: TGTGCCAGCAGCTTAGCGGGAGGAGGCACAGATACGCAGTATTTT
J: TRBJ2-3
size: many
D: TRBD2
V: TRBV6-4

CDR3: CSAVVGEQFF
DNA: TGCAGTGCCGTAGTTGGTGAGCAGTTCTTC
J: TRBJ2-1
size: .
D: .
V: TRBV20-1

CDR3: CASSPPMRKYNEQFF
DNA: TGTGCCAGCAGCCCTCCGATGCGGAAGTACAATGAGCAGTTCTTC
J: TRBJ2-1
size: many
D: .
V: TRBV14

CDR3: CASSFGTASYNEQFF
DNA: TGTGCCAGCAGTTTCGGGACGGCCTCCTACAATGAGCAGTTCTTC
J: TRBJ2-1
size: .
D: .
V: TRBV27

CDR3: CASSLALSDTSYNEQFF
DNA: TGTGCCAGCAGCTTAGCCTTATCAGATACCTCCTACAATGAGCAGTTCTTC
J: TRBJ2-1
size: few
D: .
V: TRBV7-2

CDR3: CASSSGGTGGAEAFF
DNA: TGTGCCAGCAGTTCTGGGGGGACAGGGGGAGCTGAAGCTTTCTTT
J: TRBJ1-1
size: .
D: TRBD1
V: TRBV28

CDR3: CASRPGTGRGYTF
DNA: TGTGCCAGCAGACCCGGGACAGGGCGTGGCTACACCTTC
J: TRBJ1-2
size: many
D: TRBD1
V: TRBV6-5

CDR3: CASALPRGTGELFF
DNA: TGTGCCAGCGCCCTACCGCGGGGCACCGGGGAGCTGTTTTTT
J: TRBJ2-2
size: few
D: .
V: TRBV6-5

CDR3: CASNSRVGAEQYF
DNA: TGTGCCAGCAACTCGAGAGTCGGCGCCGAGCAGTACTTC
J: TRBJ2-7
size: few
D: .
V: TRBV6-2/TRBV6-3

CDR3: CASMDRDTYNEQFF
DNA: TGTGCCAGCATGGACAGGGACACCTACAATGAGCAGTTCTTC
J: TRBJ2-1
size: few
D: TRBD1
V: TRBV28

CDR3: CASSSGAVEAFF
DNA: TGTGCCAGCAGCTCGGGGGCAGTTGAAGCTTTCTTT
J: TRBJ1-1
size: .
D: .
V: TRBV7-9

CDR3: CASSRTNQGTGELFF
DNA: TGTGCCAGCAGTCGAACGAACCAGGGGACCGGGGAGCTGTTTTTT
J: TRBJ2-2
size: many
D: .
V: TRBV6-6

CDR3: CASSVRSGANNEQFF
DNA: TGCGCCAGCAGCGTACGTTCAGGGGCGAATAATGAGCAGTTCTTC
J: TRBJ2-1
size: many
D: .
V: TRBV5-1

CDR3: CASSLGLAGGLEYF
DNA: TGCGCCAGCAGCCTGGGACTAGCGGGAGGCCTGGAGTACTTC
J: TRBJ2-7
size: .
D: TRBD2
V: TRBV5-1